This passage covers 18 T cell receptor beta chains from one sample sequenced in a study of blood T cell repertoires in COVID-19. Some clones are missing from TCRdb's copy, which holds only in-frame ones; the method was immunoSEQ multiplex PCR. The table lists approximately 230,000 clones, around 90% of them singletons. Sequenced input: PBMCs or T cells enriched from blood (not recorded which). Source of these receptors: a woman younger than 30 who had recovered from COVID-19.

J is TRBJ1-1 and V is TRBV7-9; D possibly corresponds to TRBD1 (5 bases). There are 14 residues in the CDR3. Germline V lookup: CDR1 SEHNR, CDR2 FQNEAQ (reference sequence). The germline V and J ends were trimmed by 4 bases and 3 bases, with 12 bases remaining between them. This chain's CDR3 is CASSSGREDTEAFF. In nucleotides, the CDR3 is TGTGCCAGCAGCTCAGGGAGGGAAGACACTGAAGCTTTCTTT.

The chain employs TRBV27 and TRBJ1-1; no definite D call. The V end lost 6 bases, the J end lost 1 base, and 15 bases lay between the germline ends. The CDR3 consists of 15 residues. Germline lookup yields CDR1 MNHEY and CDR2 SMNVEV (reference sequence). CDR3 sequence: CASSPLEGWNTEAFF. DNA for the CDR3: TGTGCCAGCAGCCCCCTGGAGGGTTGGAACACTGAAGCTTTCTTT.

The chain employs TRBV10-3 and TRBJ2-3; D is ambiguous. Germline lookup yields CDR1 ENHRY and CDR2 SYGVKD. V was pared by 2 bases and J by 2 bases, with 8 bases between. This CDR3 has 14 residues. CDR3 region: CAISEPQDTDTQYF. The DNA for the CDR3 is TGTGCCATCAGTGAGCCCCAGGACACAGATACGCAGTATTTT.

The chain is built from TRBV5-1 and TRBJ2-2, with D maybe TRBD2 (6 bases). The CDR3 is 14 amino acids. The V gene's germline CDR1 is SGHRS and CDR2 YFSETQ. V was pared by 0 bases and J by 3 bases, with 6 bases between. The CDR3 DNA reads as TGCGCCAGCAGCTTGGAGCGGGACACCGGGGAGCTGTTTTTT. This sequence encodes CASSLERDTGELFF. Combining the CDR3 with reference TRBV5-1 and TRBJ2-2 gives the whole variable domain KAGVTQTPRYLIKTRGQQVTLSCSPISGHRSVSWYQQTPGQGLQFLFEYFSETQRNKGNFPGRFSGRQFSNSRSEMNVSTLELGDSALYLCASSLERDTGELFFGEGSRLTVL.

This clone is a singleton in its sample. The chain couples TRBV24-1 to TRBJ1-2, with D possibly being TRBD1 (5 bases). This CDR3 region has 20 residues. Per the germline V gene, CDR1 is KGHDR and CDR2 is SFDVKD. Trimming cost V 5 bases and J 6 bases, with 33 bases left between them. CDR3 DNA sequence: TGTGCCACCAGTGCTCTTGGGGCCGGGAGATCGCTGGGAGATCGAAATGGCTACACCTTC. Its translation is CATSALGAGRSLGDRNGYTF.

The V call is TRBV3-1 (or the pseudogene TRBV3-2), the J call TRBJ1-1; D is unclear. This CDR3 region has 12 residues. Germline values: CDR1 LGHDT, CDR2 YNNKEL (reference sequence). Trimming removed 3 bases at V and 8 bases at J, with 10 bases between. DNA for the CDR3: TGTGCCAGCAGCCAGGCGGATTTAGAAGCTTTCTTT. Translating gives CASSQADLEAFF.

The chain combines TRBV29-1 with TRBJ1-1; weak D call: TRBD1 (5 bases). The length of the CDR3 is 14 residues. The V end lost 4 bases, the J end lost 7 bases, and 19 bases lay between the germline ends. CDR1 is SQVTM, CDR2 ANQGSEA, per germline. CDR3 amino acids: CSVVGVREGYEAFF. For the CDR3, the DNA is TGCAGCGTTGTAGGCGTCAGGGAGGGTTATGAAGCTTTCTTT.

This sequence joins TRBV5-5 and TRBJ2-1, with a possible D match to TRBD2 (6 bases). V gave up 7 bases and J gave up 0 bases, with 14 bases separating them. Germline CDR1 SGHKS, CDR2 YYEKEE (reference sequence). The CDR3 covers 15 residues. The CDR3 nucleotides are TGTGCCAGCCAAGAGTCCGGGAGCTCCTACAATGAGCAGTTCTTC. Translation: CASQESGSSYNEQFF. The full variable domain, its missing parts supplied by reference TRBV5-5 and TRBJ2-1, is DAGVTQSPTHLIKTRGQQVTLRCSPISGHKSVSWYQQVLGQGPQFIFQYYEKEERGRGNFPDRFSARQFPNYSSELNVNALLLGDSALYLCASQESGSSYNEQFFGPGTRLTVL.

The rearrangement joins TRBV6-5 to TRBJ1-4; perhaps TRBD1 as D (6 bases). The germline V gene encodes CDR1 MNHEY and CDR2 SVGAGI. V was clipped by 2 bases and J by 5 bases, with 15 bases between them. The CDR3 contains 16 residues. The CDR3 is CASSYGMGQGNEKLFF. DNA of the CDR3: TGTGCCAGCAGTTACGGTATGGGGCAGGGGAATGAAAAACTGTTTTTT.

The rearrangement links TRBV18 to TRBJ1-2, with D perhaps TRBD1 (6 bases). CDR3 length equals 13 residues. V gave up 3 bases and J gave up 4 bases, with 9 bases separating them. Germline-derived CDR1 and CDR2 are KGHSH and LQKENI. The CDR3 region is CASSPDSSYGYTF. CDR3 sequence (DNA): TGTGCCAGCTCACCGGACAGCTCCTATGGCTACACCTTC. Drawing the rest from reference TRBV18 and TRBJ1-2, the complete variable domain is NAGVMQNPRHLVRRRGQEARLRCSPMKGHSHVYWYRQLPEEGLKFMVYLQKENIIDESGMPKERFSAEFPKEGPSILRIQQVVRGDSAAYFCASSPDSSYGYTFGSGTRLTVV.

The chain is built from TRBV13 and TRBJ1-3; TRBD1 aligns across 7 bases. Trimming at V came to 5 bases and at J to 5 bases, leaving 3 bases not matched to a gene. CDR3 size: 13 residues. Germline V lookup: CDR1 PRHDT, CDR2 FYEKMQ (reference sequence). DNA of the CDR3: TGTGCCAGCAGCAAGGGACAGCGAAACACCATATATTTT. Residues: CASSKGQRNTIYF.

This clone was seen only a few times. The gene calls are TRBV9 and TRBJ2-7, with 9 bases identical to TRBD1. The junction had 8 bases not matched to a gene; V was cut back by 4 bases and J by 3 bases. From germline, CDR1 is SGDLS and CDR2 YYNGEE. CDR3 length: 15 residues. The CDR3 nucleotides are TGTGCCAGCAGCCCGAGGGACAGGGCCAACTACGAGCAGTACTTC. As protein: CASSPRDRANYEQYF.

V gene TRBV27 combines with J gene TRBJ1-5; 7 positions match TRBD1. The CDR3 spans 13 residues. The junction had 7 bases not matched to a gene; V was cut back by 5 bases and J by 9 bases. In germline, CDR1 is MNHEY, CDR2 SMNVEV (reference sequence). The CDR3 sequence is CASSEQGTTPQHF. The CDR3 region has the DNA TGTGCCAGCAGTGAACAGGGGACAACGCCCCAGCATTTT.

The chain links TRBV18 to TRBJ1-2; D remains ambiguous. V lost 5 bases and J 5 bases, leaving 12 bases between the germline ends. The V gene's germline CDR1 is KGHSH and CDR2 LQKENI. The CDR3 spans 13 residues. As DNA, the CDR3 is TGTGCCAGCTCAAAGGGAGACCCTTATGGCTACACCTTC. Translated, it gives CASSKGDPYGYTF.

DNA of the CDR3: TGTGCCAGCAAACAGGGGTCGGAGAATTCACCCCTCCACTTT. As protein: CASKQGSENSPLHF. The V and J genes are TRBV3-1 (or the pseudogene TRBV3-2) and TRBJ1-6; 7 nucleotides match TRBD1. The CDR3 extends over 14 amino acids. Trimming cost V 7 bases and J 7 bases; bases outside gene matches: 7. Per germline, CDR1 LGHDT and CDR2 YNNKEL (reference sequence).

V usage is TRBV3-1 (or the pseudogene TRBV3-2) and J usage is TRBJ2-7; D gene unclear. The germline gives CDR1 LGHDT, CDR2 YNNKEL (reference sequence). Trimming cost V 4 bases and J 2 bases, with 6 bases left between them. This CDR3 spans 12 amino acids. The CDR3 region is CASSLRAYEQYF. DNA for the CDR3: TGTGCCAGCAGCCTCCGGGCCTACGAGCAGTACTTC.

The genes are TRBV27 and TRBJ2-5; TRBD2 aligns across 7 bases. The CDR3 has 12 residues. V lost 3 bases and J lost 5; bases outside the gene matches: 0. The germline CDR1 and CDR2 sequences are MNHEY and SMNVEV (reference sequence). CDR3 amino acids: CASSFGGETQYF. CDR3 nucleotides: TGTGCCAGCAGTTTCGGGGGGGAGACCCAGTACTTC.

The chain carries TRBV12-2 and TRBJ2-1; the table's D call TRBD2 went unverified against the DNA. TRBV12-2 is classified as a pseudogene. The CDR3 sequence is 20 residues long. Here the CDR3 DNA reads TGTGCAAGTCGCCCGGGGGGTCTAGCGGGAGGGCCGAACTCCTACAATGAGCAGTTCTTC. This sequence encodes CASRPGGLAGGPNSYNEQFF.